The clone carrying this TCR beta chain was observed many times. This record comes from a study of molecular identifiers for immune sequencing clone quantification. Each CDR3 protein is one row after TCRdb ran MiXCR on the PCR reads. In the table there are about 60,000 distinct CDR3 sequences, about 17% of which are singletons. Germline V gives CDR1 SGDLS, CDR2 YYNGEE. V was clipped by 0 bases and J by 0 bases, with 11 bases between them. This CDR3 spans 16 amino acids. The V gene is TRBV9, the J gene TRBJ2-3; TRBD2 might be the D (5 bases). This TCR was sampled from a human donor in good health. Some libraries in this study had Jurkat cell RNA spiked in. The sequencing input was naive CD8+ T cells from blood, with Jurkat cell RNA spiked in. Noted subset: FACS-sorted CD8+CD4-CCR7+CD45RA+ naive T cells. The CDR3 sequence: CASSVAASSSTDTQYF. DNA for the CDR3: TGTGCCAGCAGCGTAGCAGCTAGCTCTAGCACAGATACGCAGTATTTT.